The 21 T cell receptor beta chains in this list originate from one sample, sequenced in a study of T-cell reconstitution after alpha-beta-depleted transplantation in children. Construction of the TCRbeta library involved unique molecular identifiers. TCRdb re-analysed the PCR reads in MiXCR, keeping a single row per CDR3 protein. The repertoire holds a few hundred thousand distinct CDR3 sequences, with about a quarter as singletons. The sample here was PBMCs, taken before TCRalphabeta/CD19-depleted stem cell transplant. The receptors shown here come from a boy younger than two with Wiskott-Aldrich syndrome, due to receive a stem cell transplant.

This rearrangement joins TRBV5-3 to TRBJ2-1, with 11 bases lining up with TRBD2. TRBV5-3 falls under the ORF class, with uncertain function. Trimming at V came to 4 bases and at J to 3 bases, leaving 3 bases not matched to a gene. This CDR3 has 15 residues. The CDR3 sequence: CARSLTSGSYNEQFF. CDR3 in DNA: TGTGCCAGAAGCCTAACTAGCGGGAGCTACAATGAGCAGTTCTTC.

V is TRBV20-1 and J is TRBJ2-1; D gene ambiguous. Deletions cut 0 bases from V and 9 bases from J, with 9 bases between. CDR3 length: 12 residues. The germline gives CDR1 DFQATT, CDR2 SNEGSKA (reference sequence). Written as DNA, the CDR3 is TGCAGTGCTAGAGATTTTCTGGGTGAGCAGTTCTTC. Its translation is CSARDFLGEQFF.

This clonotype is a singleton in its sample. The chain combines TRBV27 with TRBJ1-2, with 7 bases aligning to TRBD1. The CDR3 sequence is 14 residues long. Germline CDR1 reads MNHEY; CDR2 reads SMNVEV (reference sequence). V lost 5 bases, J lost 6 bases, and 9 bases stayed unmatched. DNA of the CDR3: TGTGCCAGCAGTCCCTGGGACAGAGAGGATGGCTACACCTTC. It codes for CASSPWDREDGYTF.

The sample holds a few counts of this clonotype. The chain recombines TRBV12-5 with TRBJ2-7; D is undetermined. The V end lost 0 bases, the J end lost 0 bases, and 15 bases lay between the germline ends. This CDR3 is built from 17 residues. The germline V gene has CDR1 LGHNT and CDR2 FRNRAP. CDR3 coding DNA: TGTGCTAGTGGTTTGGTGATCCCCGGAATAGCCTCCTACGAGCAGTACTTC. Translation gives CASGLVIPGIASYEQYF.

This clonotype was seen a handful of times. The rearrangement joins TRBV4-2 to TRBJ2-5; TRBD1 matches 12 bases. The V gene's germline CDR1 is LGHNA and CDR2 YNFKEQ. Trimming at V came to 6 bases and at J to 5 bases, leaving 7 bases not matched to a gene. The CDR3 is 15 residues long. CDR3 in DNA: TGTGCCAGCAGTACGGGACAGGGGGCGATCGAGACCCAGTACTTC. Its translation: CASSTGQGAIETQYF.

This clonotype was detected only a few times. The chain carries TRBV5-1 and TRBJ1-1; 9 bases match TRBD1. Germline lookup yields CDR1 SGHRS and CDR2 YFSETQ. V was clipped by 2 bases and J by 8 bases; unmatched bases: 4. The CDR3 is made up of 13 amino acids. The CDR3, as DNA: TGCGCCAGCAGCTTCGACGGACAGGGGGAAGCTTTCTTT. It yields the protein CASSFDGQGEAFF. Together with reference TRBV5-1 and TRBJ1-1, the CDR3 gives the full variable domain: KAGVTQTPRYLIKTRGQQVTLSCSPISGHRSVSWYQQTPGQGLQFLFEYFSETQRNKGNFPGRFSGRQFSNSRSEMNVSTLELGDSALYLCASSFDGQGEAFFGQGTRLTVV.

The chain employs TRBV5-1 and TRBJ2-1; D remains ambiguous. From germline, CDR1 is SGHRS and CDR2 YFSETQ. Trimming stripped 0 bases from V and 9 bases from J, with 10 bases between. The CDR3 runs to 13 residues. The CDR3 DNA reads TGCGCCAGCAGCTTGGCCGGACGGAGTGAGCAGTTCTTC. It translates to CASSLAGRSEQFF. Looking up the rest from reference TRBV5-1 and TRBJ2-1 gives the full variable domain: KAGVTQTPRYLIKTRGQQVTLSCSPISGHRSVSWYQQTPGQGLQFLFEYFSETQRNKGNFPGRFSGRQFSNSRSEMNVSTLELGDSALYLCASSLAGRSEQFFGPGTRLTVL.

V is TRBV30 and J is TRBJ1-5; D is possibly TRBD1 (6 bases). V was clipped by 0 bases and J by 3 bases, with 9 bases between them. CDR1 and CDR2 (germline): GTSNPN, SVGIG (reference sequence). The CDR3 consists of 14 residues. The CDR3 DNA reads as TGTGCCTGGAGTGTAACAGGGAACAATCAGCCCCAGCATTTT. Translated, it gives CAWSVTGNNQPQHF.

This clonotype was detected only a few times. This chain connects TRBV28 to TRBJ2-1; 8 bases are a match to TRBD2. This CDR3 spans 16 amino acids. Germline-derived CDR1 and CDR2 are MDHEN and SYDVKM. The V segment lost 4 bases and the J segment 4 bases; nucleotides outside the gene matches: 9. The CDR3 reads CASSSQGSGIYNEQFF. DNA of the CDR3: TGTGCCAGCAGTTCCCAAGGTAGCGGGATATACAATGAGCAGTTCTTC.

This clonotype came up a few times. This sequence joins TRBV24-1 and TRBJ2-5; D not certain. The CDR3 runs to 12 residues. The V end was cut by 3 bases, the J end by 10 bases, with 11 bases between. Looked up from germline, CDR1 is KGHDR and CDR2 is SFDVKD. The CDR3 DNA reads TGTGCCACCAGTGATCCGGGCGAAGGCCAGTACTTC. This sequence encodes CATSDPGEGQYF.

This clonotype appeared a few times. The chain couples TRBV6-5 to TRBJ2-7; TRBD1 matches 11 bases. The V and J ends lost 2 bases and 4 bases, in that order; junction bases with no gene match: 10. Germline loops: CDR1 MNHEY, CDR2 SVGAGI. This CDR3 spans 17 amino acids. The CDR3 is CASSYGPPGQGVYEQYF. CDR3 nucleotides: TGTGCCAGCAGTTACGGACCCCCGGGACAGGGGGTGTACGAGCAGTACTTC.

This rearrangement joins TRBV27 to TRBJ2-7, with 8 bases fitting TRBD1. Germline lookup yields CDR1 MNHEY and CDR2 SMNVEV (reference sequence). This CDR3 region has 15 residues. The V segment lost 5 bases and the J segment 6 bases; nucleotides outside the gene matches: 12. The CDR3 loop is CASSAIGGQGGEQYF. The CDR3 DNA reads TGTGCCAGCAGTGCTATAGGTGGACAGGGCGGCGAGCAGTACTTC.

The rearrangement links TRBV4-1 to TRBJ2-1; TRBD2 aligns across 7 bases. CDR1 is MGHRA, CDR2 YSYEKL, per germline. V lost 0 bases, J lost 4 bases, and 6 bases stayed unmatched. The CDR3 runs to 16 residues. The chain's CDR3 is CASSQDVSGNYNEQFF. The DNA for the CDR3 is TGCGCCAGCAGCCAAGATGTCAGCGGGAATTACAATGAGCAGTTCTTC.

The V gene is TRBV5-1, the J gene TRBJ1-1; D is unclear. Trimming removed 3 bases from V and 1 base from J, with 13 bases in between. This CDR3 contains 15 residues. Germline CDR1 and CDR2: SGHRS and YFSETQ. The DNA for the CDR3 is TGCGCCAGCAGCTCGTCGAACATGGGGAACACTGAAGCTTTCTTT. It encodes CASSSSNMGNTEAFF.

The rearrangement links TRBV2 to TRBJ2-7; 9 bases agree with TRBD1. The junction had 6 bases not matched to a gene; V was cut back by 5 bases and J by 7 bases. Germline CDR1 and CDR2: SNHLY and FYNNEI. The CDR3 length is 13 residues. The chain's CDR3 is CASSSGQGTEQYF. The CDR3 region has the DNA TGTGCCAGCAGTTCCGGACAGGGGACGGAGCAGTACTTC.

The chain carries TRBV29-1 and TRBJ2-1; D is possibly TRBD1 (6 bases). Per the germline V gene, CDR1 is SQVTM and CDR2 is ANQGSEA. The CDR3 runs 12 residues. Trimming removed 3 bases from V and 8 bases from J, with 11 bases in between. This chain's CDR3 is CSVDGRGHEQFF. The CDR3, as DNA: TGCAGCGTTGATGGCAGGGGCCATGAGCAGTTCTTC.

The chain has TRBV5-4 and TRBJ2-6, with 9 bases identical to TRBD1. V shed 2 bases and J 2 bases; nucleotides not matched to a gene: 5. CDR1 and CDR2 from the germline V gene are SGHNT and YYREEE (reference sequence). The CDR3 is 17 amino acids. CDR3 protein: CASSLLTGGAGANVLTF. The CDR3 bases are TGTGCCAGCAGCTTACTAACAGGGGGCGCTGGGGCCAACGTCCTGACTTTC.

There are a few counts of this clonotype. J is TRBJ1-6 and V is TRBV12-3 or TRBV12-4; 7 bases align to TRBD1. V gave up 2 bases and J gave up 5 bases; unmatched junction bases: 6. The CDR3 contains 16 residues. CDR3 in amino acids: CASSLRVTGDNSPLHF. The CDR3 coding sequence is TGTGCCAGCAGTTTAAGGGTAACAGGGGATAATTCACCCCTCCACTTT.

This clonotype showed up just a few times. This sequence joins TRBV11-1 and TRBJ2-7, with 9 bases aligning to TRBD1. Germline assignment: CDR1 SGHAT and CDR2 FQDESV (reference sequence). Trimming at V came to 0 bases and at J to 4 bases, leaving 22 bases not matched to a gene. CDR3 length equals 21 residues. CDR3 bases: TGTGCCAGCAGCTTAGCACCTCCGGGACAGGGCGTTTCTGTCCGCGTTTACGAGCAGTACTTC. Translated, it gives CASSLAPPGQGVSVRVYEQYF.

There are a few counts of this clonotype. The V call is TRBV14, the J call TRBJ2-2; the D is unclear. This CDR3 is built from 13 residues. Germline-derived CDR1 and CDR2 are SGHDN and FVKESK. Between the trimmed V and J ends, which lost 2 bases and 5 bases, there was a span of 6 bases. The chain's CDR3 is CASSQRVTGELFF. CDR3 coding DNA: TGTGCCAGCAGCCAACGAGTAACCGGGGAGCTGTTTTTT.

This clonotype has more than one count but fewer than ten. The chain is built from TRBV5-1 and TRBJ2-7; TRBD2 agrees at 8 bases. The CDR3 totals 16 residues. V lost 2 bases and J lost 5; bases outside the gene matches: 12. Germline CDR1 is SGHRS and CDR2 is YFSETQ. The CDR3 region has the DNA TGCGCCAGCAGCTTCAGATCGGGCTCTAGCGGGCACGAGCAGTACTTC. It yields the protein CASSFRSGSSGHEQYF.